The text below deals with one T cell receptor (beta chain). These data belong to a study of technical replicates of blood from a few donors. Here immunoSEQ multiplex PCR was the method, and the copy in TCRdb shows in-frame clones only, minus some. Seen here are tens of thousands of clones, approximately 96% observed once, and the top ten hold roughly 0.35%. Germline CDR1 is ENHRY and CDR2 is SYGVKD. The CDR3 extends over 15 amino acids. J lost 7 bases, V lost 6 bases, and 5 bases had no gene match. Source material: T cells isolated from PBMCs. The sequence was obtained from a human donor in good health. The chain couples TRBV10-3 to TRBJ2-1, with TRBD2 matching over 14 bases. The CDR3 sequence is CAIRDGTSGSNEQFF. CDR3 in DNA: TGTGCCATCAGAGATGGGACTAGCGGGAGTAATGAGCAGTTCTTC.